These T cell receptor beta chains were read from a single sample in a study of Tregs in tolerant kidney transplant recipients. Sequencing used immunoSEQ multiplex PCR; TCRdb keeps in-frame clones, though not all of them. Altogether about 100,000 clones are present, 93% being singletons, with the ten largest covering 1.6%. The sample here was CD4+ T cells from blood (PBMCs), taken 12 months after the transplant. These receptors were taken from a human patient who received a combined kidney and bone marrow transplant. The T cells may come from the graft donor. The CDR3 runs from the conserved cysteine through the conserved F or W. The D gene is left open where the match is weak. Not all rows give a size; the values are once, few, many and, for expanded clones, a class.

J gene | clone size | D gene | V gene | CDR3 DNA | CDR3 protein
TRBJ2-7 | . | . | TRBV7-9 | TGTGCCAGCAGCTTAGTGGGGGGGCCAGGATCATCCTTCTACGAGCAGTACTTC | CASSLVGGPGSSFYEQYF
TRBJ2-3 | . | TRBD2 | TRBV9 | TGTGCCAGCAGCGTACTAGCGGGGGGTGGCACAGATACGCAGTATTTT | CASSVLAGGGTDTQYF
TRBJ2-7 | . | TRBD1 | TRBV4-1 | TGCGCCAGCAGCCAAGATTTAGGGACAGGCTCCTACGAGCAGTACTTC | CASSQDLGTGSYEQYF
TRBJ2-7 | . | . | TRBV2 | TGTGCCAGCAAGCGACAGAACTACGAGCAGTACTTC | CASKRQNYEQYF
TRBJ1-6 | . | TRBD1 | TRBV5-7 | TGTGCCAGCAGCTACAAAAAGACAGGGAGGAAGGATAATTCCCCCCTCCACTTT | CASSYKKTGRKDNSPLHF
TRBJ2-3 | . | . | TRBV5-1 | TGCGCCAGCAGCTCGGCGGGTGTCACAGATACGCAGTATTTT | CASSSAGVTDTQYF
TRBJ1-5 | . | . | TRBV7-8 | TGTGCCAGCAGCTTAGGTCCTTATAGCAATCAGCCCCAGCATTTT | CASSLGPYSNQPQHF
TRBJ2-3 | . | . | TRBV5-1 | TGCGCCAGCAGGACCCTAGCGTGGGGCACAGATACGCAGTATTTT | CASRTLAWGTDTQYF
TRBJ2-2 | . | TRBD2 | TRBV5-1 | TGCGCCAGCAGCCGAAAGAAAGCTAGCGGGGAGAACACCGGGGAGCTGTTTTTT | CASSRKKASGENTGELFF
TRBJ1-1 | . | . | TRBV7-2 | TGTGCCAGCAGCTTAGCTAGCCCGGGACTTCCCCGAGGGACTGAAGCTTTCTTT | CASSLASPGLPRGTEAFF
TRBJ2-2 | . | TRBD2 | TRBV10-3 | TGTGCCATCAGTTCGGGACTAGCAGTGGGCACTGGCACCGGGGAGCTGTTTTTT | CAISSGLAVGTGTGELFF
TRBJ2-7 | . | TRBD1 | TRBV11-3 | TGTGCCAGCAGCTTAATGACAGGGACGGGCGAGCAGTACTTC | CASSLMTGTGEQYF
TRBJ2-6 | . | . | TRBV5-8 | TGTGCCACCAAACGGGTGCGAGGGGCCAACGTCCTGACTTTC | CATKRVRGANVLTF
TRBJ1-1 | . | . | TRBV19 | TGTGCCAGTAGTATGTGGACGGGGAGGATGAACACTGAAGCTTTCTTT | CASSMWTGRMNTEAFF
TRBJ2-3 | . | TRBD2 | TRBV6-4 | TGTGCCAGCAGTGACTCGAGGACTAGGAGCACAGATACGCAGTATTTT | CASSDSRTRSTDTQYF
TRBJ1-6 | . | . | TRBV2 | TGTGCCAGCAGACAGGCTGATTCACCCCTCCACTTT | CASRQADSPLHF
TRBJ2-7 | . | TRBD1 | TRBV7-3 | TGTGCCAGCAGCTTAGCAGGGGGCTACGAGCAGTACTTC | CASSLAGGYEQYF
TRBJ2-5 | . | TRBD2 | TRBV5-1 | TGCGCCAGCGGCGAGGGACTAGCGATCCAAGAGACCCAGTACTTC | CASGEGLAIQETQYF
TRBJ1-3 | . | . | TRBV2 | TGTGCCAGCAGTGAAGTCGGACAGAGATCTGGAAACACCATATATTTT | CASSEVGQRSGNTIYF
TRBJ2-3 | . | TRBD2 | TRBV4-2 | TGTGCCAGCAGCCAACTGGGACTAGCTCGGGCTAAGGATACGCAGTATTTT | CASSQLGLARAKDTQYF
TRBJ2-7 | . | . | TRBV7-2 | TGTGCCAGCAGCACACTAGCAGAAGGCTACGAGCAGTACTTC | CASSTLAEGYEQYF
TRBJ2-3 | . | TRBD2 | TRBV7-8 | TGTGCCAGCAGCTTAACCAGCGGGGGATTCTCGTATACGCAGTATTTT | CASSLTSGGFSYTQYF
TRBJ1-1 | . | . | TRBV27 | TGTGCCAGCAGTTTAAATGGCAAGGTGATTAGGGGCACTGAAGCTTTCTTT | CASSLNGKVIRGTEAFF
TRBJ2-5 | . | TRBD2 | TRBV6-5 | TGTGCCAGCAACCAAGCGGTCTCGGGAGGAGGGACCCAGTACTTC | CASNQAVSGGGTQYF
TRBJ2-1 | medium-sized | TRBD2 | TRBV2 | TGTGCCAGCAGTGGTCCTAGCGGGCTTGAGCAGTTCTTC | CASSGPSGLEQFF
TRBJ2-1 | . | TRBD2 | TRBV18 | TGTGCCAGCTCACCTTCCGGGAGGGATGAGCAGTTCTTC | CASSPSGRDEQFF
TRBJ1-1 | . | . | TRBV19 | TGTGCCAGTAGGGACACCGGGAGTGGAGCTTTCTTT | CASRDTGSGAFF
TRBJ2-3 | . | . | TRBV7-2 | TGTGCCAGCAGCCCAGACTCCAGCATTAGCACAGATACGCAGTATTTT | CASSPDSSISTDTQYF
TRBJ2-6 | . | TRBD1 | TRBV5-8 | TGTGCCAGCAGCTTCAGGGGGTCTGGGGCCAACGTCCTGACTTTC | CASSFRGSGANVLTF
TRBJ2-3 | . | TRBD2 | TRBV2 | TGTGCCAGCAGAGGTGCACTAGCGGGGGTCACAGATACGCAGTATTTT | CASRGALAGVTDTQYF
TRBJ2-1 | . | . | TRBV18 | TGTGCCAGCTCACCACGGGCTTCTTCCTACAATGAGCAGTTCTTC | CASSPRASSYNEQFF
TRBJ2-2 | . | TRBD2 | TRBV5-1 | TGCGCCAGCAGCTTGCAGCGGGGGGGCACGAACACCGGGGAGCTGTTTTTT | CASSLQRGGTNTGELFF